The rows below give T cell receptor beta chains drawn from one sample of a study of identical twins. A single record per CDR3 protein comes from TCRdb applying MiXCR to the 5' RACE reads. The data show about 530,000 distinct CDR3 sequences, 20% to 25% seen once. These data were likewise used in another study, on yellow fever vaccine responses in identical twins.

The sequencing sample was made of CD4+ T cells sorted from blood. Receptors were obtained from a woman under 30 in good health. The CDR3 runs from the conserved cysteine through the conserved F or W. Fields, in order: J gene, clone size, V gene, D gene, CDR3 protein, CDR3 DNA. The D gene is left open where the match is weak. Rows may omit the clone size; those that give it use once, few, many or a size class.

TRBJ2-2 | few | TRBV12-3/TRBV12-4 | TRBD2 | CASRRRTSGGETGELFF | TGTGCCAGCAGGAGAAGGACTAGCGGGGGGGAAACCGGGGAGCTGTTTTTT
TRBJ2-2 | few | TRBV6-5 | . | CASSYSAGNTGELFF | TGTGCCAGCAGTTACAGCGCGGGAAACACCGGGGAGCTGTTTTTT
TRBJ1-4 | . | TRBV29-1 | TRBD1 | CSVGGQGAEKLFF | TGCAGCGTTGGGGGACAGGGGGCTGAAAAACTGTTTTTT
TRBJ2-1 | few | TRBV7-2 | . | CASSPSNPLLYNEQFF | TGTGCCAGCAGCCCGTCCAATCCCCTCCTCTACAATGAGCAGTTCTTC
TRBJ1-6 | few | TRBV10-3 | . | CAINPGQANSPLHF | TGTGCCATCAACCCGGGACAAGCTAATTCACCCCTCCACTTT
TRBJ1-1 | . | TRBV5-1 | . | CASRPDSLGGTEAFF | TGCGCCAGCAGACCGGATTCCCTTGGGGGTACTGAAGCTTTCTTT
TRBJ2-3 | few | TRBV12-3/TRBV12-4 | TRBD2 | CASSPARTSGGHTDTQYF | TGTGCCAGCAGTCCCGCCAGGACTAGCGGGGGTCACACAGATACGCAGTATTTT
TRBJ2-5 | few | TRBV5-1 | TRBD2 | CASSEPGLAAQETQYF | TGCGCCAGCAGCGAACCGGGACTAGCGGCGCAAGAGACCCAGTACTTC
TRBJ2-1 | . | TRBV6-1 | TRBD2 | CASRPGLAGLNSYNEQFF | TGTGCCAGCAGACCCGGACTAGCGGGACTCAACTCCTACAATGAGCAGTTCTTC
TRBJ2-1 | . | TRBV11-1 | . | CASSSAPGTLGDYNEQFF | TGTGCCAGCAGCTCAGCTCCGGGTACACTTGGGGACTACAATGAGCAGTTCTTC
TRBJ2-5 | . | TRBV28 | . | CASSLASWYQETQYF | TGTGCCAGCAGTTTAGCTAGCTGGTACCAAGAGACCCAGTACTTC
TRBJ2-7 | . | TRBV5-1 | . | CASSLGGPNEEQYF | TGCGCCAGCAGCTTGGGTGGGCCGAACGAAGAGCAGTACTTC
TRBJ2-1 | . | TRBV7-3 | . | CASSARQALSYNEQFF | TGTGCCAGCAGCGCCAGACAGGCCTTATCCTACAATGAGCAGTTCTTC
TRBJ2-2 | many | TRBV20-1 | TRBD2 | CSARDPGLNTGELFF | TGCAGTGCTAGAGACCCGGGACTAAACACCGGGGAGCTGTTTTTT
TRBJ1-1 | . | TRBV7-9 | . | CASSLVSRRNTEAFF | TGTGCCAGCAGCTTGGTTAGTCGTCGGAACACTGAAGCTTTCTTT
TRBJ1-1 | . | TRBV12-3/TRBV12-4 | . | CASSLAQRPHF | TGTGCCAGCAGTTTAGCGCAGCGACCCCACTTT
TRBJ2-2 | . | TRBV29-1 | . | CSVDLGGTGELFF | TGCAGCGTTGATTTGGGGGGAACCGGGGAGCTGTTTTTT
TRBJ1-5 | few | TRBV11-1 | . | CASSSTTTTGYSNQPQHF | TGTGCCAGCAGCTCAACCACGACGACAGGATATAGCAATCAGCCCCAGCATTTT
TRBJ1-6 | . | TRBV3-1 | . | CASSQWEDSPLHF | TGTGCCAGCAGCCAGTGGGAGGACTCACCCCTCCACTTT
TRBJ2-1 | few | TRBV7-2 | . | CASSHLGISSYNEQFF | TGTGCCAGCAGCCACTTGGGCATCAGCTCCTACAATGAGCAGTTCTTC
TRBJ2-5 | . | TRBV12-3/TRBV12-4 | TRBD1 | CASRRTGPKETQYF | TGTGCCAGCAGGCGGACAGGGCCTAAAGAGACCCAGTACTTC
TRBJ2-7 | few | TRBV7-2 | TRBD2 | CASSAHLAGVSEQYF | TGTGCCAGCAGCGCTCACCTAGCGGGAGTTTCCGAGCAGTACTTC
TRBJ2-1 | few | TRBV29-1 | . | CSVEAGASYNEQFF | TGCAGCGTTGAGGCGGGGGCCTCCTACAATGAGCAGTTCTTC
TRBJ2-5 | . | TRBV12-3/TRBV12-4 | . | CASSQAGEETQYF | TGTGCCAGCAGCCAAGCTGGGGAGGAGACCCAGTACTTC
TRBJ2-1 | . | TRBV12-3/TRBV12-4 | TRBD2 | CASSLGAGGDGYNEQFF | TGTGCCAGCAGTTTAGGCGCCGGGGGGGATGGCTACAATGAGCAGTTCTTC
TRBJ2-7 | few | TRBV20-1 | TRBD2 | CSAPMGLGRSEQYF | TGCAGTGCGCCTATGGGACTAGGAAGAAGCGAGCAGTACTTC
TRBJ2-2 | . | TRBV12-3/TRBV12-4 | TRBD2 | CASSWGGITGNTGELFF | TGTGCCAGCAGCTGGGGGGGAATTACAGGGAACACCGGGGAGCTGTTTTTT
TRBJ2-7 | . | TRBV12-3/TRBV12-4 | . | CASSLKSGTYEQYF | TGTGCCAGCAGTTTAAAGTCAGGGACCTACGAGCAGTACTTC
TRBJ1-1 | . | TRBV12-3/TRBV12-4 | . | CASRPRTEEAFF | TGTGCCAGCAGACCAAGGACGGAAGAAGCTTTCTTT
TRBJ1-2 | few | TRBV6-1 | TRBD1 | CASSEFRGQASGNYGYTF | TGTGCCAGCAGTGAATTTCGGGGACAGGCCTCCGGGAACTATGGCTACACCTTC
TRBJ2-1 | many | TRBV5-1 | TRBD2 | CASSRLAERYNEQFF | TGCGCCAGCAGCCGACTAGCGGAGAGGTACAATGAGCAGTTCTTC
TRBJ2-4 | few | TRBV5-1 | . | CASSLAEGLGKNIQYF | TGCGCCAGCAGCTTGGCGGAGGGCCTCGGCAAAAACATTCAGTACTTC
TRBJ2-1 | many | TRBV12-3/TRBV12-4 | TRBD2 | CASVTSGTSGYNEQFF | TGTGCCAGCGTAACATCCGGGACTAGCGGCTACAATGAGCAGTTCTTC
TRBJ2-3 | . | TRBV14 | . | CASSQGPHPTDTQYF | TGTGCCAGCAGCCAAGGGCCCCACCCGACAGATACGCAGTATTTT
TRBJ2-1 | . | TRBV29-1 | TRBD2 | CSVELGLATSNEQFF | TGCAGCGTTGAATTGGGACTAGCGACCTCCAATGAGCAGTTCTTC
TRBJ2-1 | . | TRBV15 | TRBD2 | CATRPLAGAGDEQFF | TGTGCCACCAGGCCGCTAGCGGGGGCGGGGGATGAGCAGTTCTTC
TRBJ2-7 | . | TRBV12-5 | TRBD2 | CASGLALAGGASSYEQYF | TGTGCTAGTGGTTTGGCATTAGCGGGAGGCGCGAGCTCCTACGAGCAGTACTTC
TRBJ1-1 | . | TRBV20-1 | TRBD1 | CSAAGQRASEAFF | TGCAGTGCGGCGGGACAGAGGGCGTCTGAAGCTTTCTTT
TRBJ2-1 | few | TRBV3-1 | . | CASSQRSPSNEQFF | TGTGCCAGCAGCCAAAGGTCTCCATCTAATGAGCAGTTCTTC
TRBJ2-3 | . | TRBV25-1 | TRBD2 | CASSGYLAGADTQYF | TGTGCCAGCAGTGGGTATTTAGCGGGCGCAGATACGCAGTATTTT
TRBJ2-1 | many | TRBV20-1 | TRBD1 | CSARRGGKSYNEQFF | TGCAGTGCTAGACGAGGGGGCAAATCCTACAATGAGCAGTTCTTC
TRBJ1-1 | . | TRBV4-1 | . | CASSQEGSRPGTKAFF | TGCGCCAGCAGCCAAGAAGGGAGTAGGCCGGGTACTAAAGCTTTCTTT
TRBJ1-2 | few | TRBV7-9 | . | CASSLEVQANYGYTF | TGTGCCAGCAGCTTAGAGGTACAGGCTAACTATGGCTACACCTTC
TRBJ2-7 | . | TRBV12-3/TRBV12-4 | TRBD1 | CASSLGTGSEQYF | TGTGCCAGCAGTCTAGGGACAGGGTCCGAGCAGTACTTC
TRBJ2-7 | . | TRBV12-3/TRBV12-4 | . | CASSSRGLSAGKPLLAFYEQYF | TGTGCCAGCAGTTCTAGGGGCTTGTCGGCGGGAAAGCCCCTACTAGCTTTCTACGAGCAGTACTTC
TRBJ1-1 | once | TRBV28 | . | CASSPAGSMNTEAFF | TGTGCCAGCAGTCCGGCGGGGTCCATGAACACTGAAGCTTTCTTT
TRBJ2-4 | . | TRBV20-1 | . | CSASGQIANIQYF | TGCAGTGCTAGCGGCCAGATCGCAAACATTCAGTACTTC
TRBJ2-7 | many | TRBV12-3/TRBV12-4 | . | CASSRDVGYEQYF | TGTGCCAGCAGTAGGGACGTAGGCTACGAGCAGTACTTC
TRBJ2-7 | . | TRBV4-1 | . | CASSQDQRASSEQYF | TGCGCCAGCAGCCAAGATCAACGTGCGTCAAGCGAGCAGTACTTC
TRBJ1-2 | few | TRBV6-2/TRBV6-3 | . | CASSYPGMGGYTF | TGTGCCAGCAGTTACCCAGGCATGGGGGGCTACACCTTC
TRBJ1-1 | few | TRBV12-3/TRBV12-4 | TRBD1 | CASSTDRVGRNTEAFF | TGTGCCAGCAGCACTGACAGGGTTGGGCGGAACACTGAAGCTTTCTTT
TRBJ2-5 | . | TRBV12-3/TRBV12-4 | TRBD1 | CASNPDRGLRETQYF | TGTGCCAGCAACCCGGACAGGGGGCTTAGGGAGACCCAGTACTTC
TRBJ1-6 | . | TRBV24-1 | . | CATSDPQGGALHF | TGTGCCACCAGTGATCCCCAAGGGGGAGCCCTCCACTTT
TRBJ2-2 | few | TRBV5-1 | TRBD2 | CASSSGSGLAATGELFF | TGCGCCAGCAGCTCGGGAAGCGGGCTAGCGGCCACCGGGGAGCTGTTTTTT
TRBJ2-5 | . | TRBV12-3/TRBV12-4 | TRBD2 | CASTELGAGQETQYF | TGTGCCAGCACCGAGTTAGGAGCGGGGCAAGAGACCCAGTACTTC
TRBJ2-3 | few | TRBV15 | TRBD1 | CATGTVGTDTQYF | TGTGCCACCGGGACAGTTGGCACAGATACGCAGTATTTT
TRBJ2-7 | . | TRBV2 | TRBD2 | CASSDRLAGGQYF | TGTGCCAGCAGTGACAGACTAGCGGGAGGGCAGTACTTC
TRBJ1-1 | . | TRBV7-9 | . | CASSLVGLGDTEAFF | TGTGCCAGCAGCTTAGTTGGGTTAGGGGACACTGAAGCTTTCTTT
TRBJ1-3 | once | TRBV18 | . | CASSPLEFSGNTIYF | TGTGCCAGCTCACCATTAGAGTTTTCTGGAAACACCATATATTTT
TRBJ2-2 | . | TRBV29-1 | . | CSVNPGGSITTGELFF | TGCAGCGTTAACCCAGGCGGGTCGATAACCACCGGGGAGCTGTTTTTT